The rows below give T cell receptor gamma chains drawn from one sample of a study of Vγ9Vδ2 T cells in congenital toxoplasmosis. TCRdb reapplied CATT to the reads. Of about 280 gamma-chain clones listed, less than 9% are singletons. The sample comprised gamma-delta T cells from blood. The receptors come from a child younger than 10 born to a mother with Toxoplasma gondii infection during pregnancy, either congenitally infected or uninfected (not recorded which). The CDR3 runs from the conserved cysteine through the conserved F or W. The order of the fields is J gene, V gene, clone size, CDR3 protein, CDR3 DNA. Part of the rows lack a size; the others show once, few, many or a class for expanded clones.

j_call: TRGJ1/TRGJ2; v_call: TRGV9; clone_size: large; cdr3_aa: CALWEVYKKLF; cdr3_nt: TGTGCCTTGTGGGAGGTTTATAAGAAACTCTTT
j_call: TRGJ1/TRGJ2; v_call: TRGV8; clone_size: large; cdr3_aa: CATWDPQEYYKKLF; cdr3_nt: TGTGCCACCTGGGATCCCCAGGAGTATTATAAGAAACTCTTT
j_call: TRGJ1/TRGJ2; v_call: TRGV4; clone_size: hyperexpanded; cdr3_aa: CATRPLHKKLF; cdr3_nt: TGTGCCACCCGACCCCTTCATAAGAAACTCTTT
j_call: TRGJP; v_call: TRGV9; clone_size: large; cdr3_aa: CALWEVLELGKKIKVF; cdr3_nt: TGTGCCTTGTGGGAGGTGCTCGAGTTGGGCAAAAAAATCAAGGTATTT
j_call: TRGJ1/TRGJ2; v_call: TRGV3; clone_size: .; cdr3_aa: CATWTANYYKKLF; cdr3_nt: TGTGCCACCTGGACCGCCAATTATTATAAGAAACTCTTT
j_call: TRGJP; v_call: TRGV9; clone_size: large; cdr3_aa: CALWEEQELGKKIKVF; cdr3_nt: TGTGCCTTGTGGGAGGAACAAGAGTTGGGCAAAAAAATCAAGGTATTT
j_call: TRGJ1/TRGJ2; v_call: TRGV10; clone_size: medium-sized; cdr3_aa: CAAWDSTLLNYYKKLF; cdr3_nt: TGTGCTGCGTGGGATTCCACCCTGCTTAATTATTATAAGAAACTCTTT
j_call: TRGJ1/TRGJ2; v_call: TRGV8; clone_size: hyperexpanded; cdr3_aa: CATWDGYKKLF; cdr3_nt: TGTGCCACCTGGGATGGCTATAAGAAACTCTTT
j_call: TRGJP2; v_call: TRGV2; clone_size: large; cdr3_aa: CATWDTLGDWIKTF; cdr3_nt: TGTGCCACCTGGGACACCCTAGGGGATTGGATCAAGACGTTT
j_call: TRGJ1/TRGJ2; v_call: TRGV4; clone_size: large; cdr3_aa: CATWEEGVKLF; cdr3_nt: TGTGCCACCTGGGAGGAAGGGGTTAAACTCTTT
j_call: TRGJP; v_call: TRGV9; clone_size: .; cdr3_aa: CAVWGYSSGFHKVF; cdr3_nt: TGTGCAGTCTGGGGATATAGCTCGGGCTTTCACAAGGTATTT
j_call: TRGJP2; v_call: TRGV10; clone_size: medium-sized; cdr3_aa: CAACYSSDWIKTF; cdr3_nt: TGTGCTGCGTGCTATAGTAGTGATTGGATCAAGACGTTT
j_call: TRGJ1/TRGJ2; v_call: TRGV2; clone_size: large; cdr3_aa: CATWDGVWYKKLF; cdr3_nt: TGTGCCACCTGGGACGGCGTCTGGTATAAGAAACTCTTT
j_call: TRGJ1/TRGJ2; v_call: TRGV9; clone_size: large; cdr3_aa: CALWEVYYKKLF; cdr3_nt: TGTGCCTTGTGGGAGGTTTACTATAAGAAACTCTTT
j_call: TRGJP1; v_call: TRGV8; clone_size: medium-sized; cdr3_aa: CATWEGAGWFKIF; cdr3_nt: TGTGCCACCTGGGAGGGTGCTGGTTGGTTCAAGATATTT
j_call: TRGJP; v_call: TRGV9; clone_size: .; cdr3_aa: CALWEVLQELGKKIKVF; cdr3_nt: TGTGCCTTGTGGGAGGTGCTCCAAGAGTTGGGCAAAAAAATCAAGGTATTT
j_call: TRGJ1/TRGJ2; v_call: TRGV2; clone_size: medium-sized; cdr3_aa: CATLGGDYYKKLF; cdr3_nt: TGTGCCACCTTGGGCGGGGATTATTATAAGAAACTCTTT
j_call: TRGJP; v_call: TRGV9; clone_size: large; cdr3_aa: CALWEVLRELGKKIKVF; cdr3_nt: TGTGCCTTGTGGGAGGTGCTCAGAGAGTTGGGCAAAAAAATCAAGGTATTT
j_call: TRGJ1/TRGJ2; v_call: TRGV3; clone_size: large; cdr3_aa: CATWDGYKKLF; cdr3_nt: TGTGCCACCTGGGACGGATATAAGAAACTCTTT
j_call: TRGJP2; v_call: TRGV3; clone_size: .; cdr3_aa: CATWVYSSDWIKTF; cdr3_nt: TGTGCCACCTGGGTCTATAGTAGTGATTGGATCAAGACGTTT
j_call: TRGJ1/TRGJ2; v_call: TRGV8; clone_size: large; cdr3_aa: CATWDSLYYKKLF; cdr3_nt: TGTGCCACCTGGGATAGCCTTTATTATAAGAAACTCTTT
j_call: TRGJ1/TRGJ2; v_call: TRGV9; clone_size: large; cdr3_aa: CALWEVLWKLF; cdr3_nt: TGTGCCTTGTGGGAGGTGCTCTGGAAACTCTTT
j_call: TRGJP; v_call: TRGV9; clone_size: medium-sized; cdr3_aa: CALWEALQELGKKIKVF; cdr3_nt: TGTGCCTTGTGGGAGGCGCTCCAAGAGTTGGGCAAAAAAATCAAGGTATTT
j_call: TRGJP; v_call: TRGV9; clone_size: .; cdr3_aa: CALWEPQWGLGKKIKVF; cdr3_nt: TGTGCCTTGTGGGAGCCCCAATGGGGGTTGGGCAAAAAAATCAAGGTATTT
j_call: TRGJP1; v_call: TRGV9; clone_size: large; cdr3_aa: CALWEVRGRWFKIF; cdr3_nt: TGTGCCTTGTGGGAGGTGCGGGGTCGATGGTTCAAGATATTT
j_call: TRGJP1; v_call: TRGV3; clone_size: large; cdr3_aa: CATWDRPHTTGWFKIF; cdr3_nt: TGTGCCACCTGGGACAGACCCCATACCACTGGTTGGTTCAAGATATTT
j_call: TRGJP; v_call: TRGV9; clone_size: hyperexpanded; cdr3_aa: CALWEVQEELGKKIKVF; cdr3_nt: TGTGCCTTGTGGGAGGTGCAGGAGGAGTTGGGCAAAAAAATCAAGGTATTT
j_call: TRGJP; v_call: TRGV9; clone_size: large; cdr3_aa: CALWEVGELGKKIKVF; cdr3_nt: TGTGCCTTGTGGGAGGTCGGGGAGTTGGGCAAAAAAATCAAGGTATTT
j_call: TRGJ1/TRGJ2; v_call: TRGV8; clone_size: few; cdr3_aa: CATWDYKKLF; cdr3_nt: TGTGCCACCTGGGATTATAAGAAACTCTTT
j_call: TRGJP; v_call: TRGV9; clone_size: large; cdr3_aa: CALWESSAGLGKKIKVF; cdr3_nt: TGTGCCTTGTGGGAGTCAAGTGCTGGGTTGGGCAAAAAAATCAAGGTATTT
j_call: TRGJ1/TRGJ2; v_call: TRGV9; clone_size: large; cdr3_aa: CALWERRRSKKLF; cdr3_nt: TGTGCCTTGTGGGAGCGGCGTAGGTCTAAGAAACTCTTT
j_call: TRGJP1; v_call: TRGV8; clone_size: large; cdr3_aa: CATWDYTGWFKIF; cdr3_nt: TGTGCCACCTGGGACTACACTGGTTGGTTCAAGATATTT
j_call: TRGJP2; v_call: TRGV2; clone_size: large; cdr3_aa: CATWDGSSDWIKTF; cdr3_nt: TGTGCCACCTGGGACGGGAGTAGTGATTGGATCAAGACGTTT
j_call: TRGJP1; v_call: TRGV8; clone_size: medium-sized; cdr3_aa: CATWATGWFKIF; cdr3_nt: TGTGCCACCTGGGCTACTGGTTGGTTCAAGATATTT
j_call: TRGJP; v_call: TRGV9; clone_size: large; cdr3_aa: CALWEISQELGKKIKVF; cdr3_nt: TGTGCCTTGTGGGAGATATCCCAAGAGTTGGGCAAAAAAATCAAGGTATTT
j_call: TRGJP; v_call: TRGV9; clone_size: large; cdr3_aa: CALWEAFQELGKKIKVF; cdr3_nt: TGTGCCTTGTGGGAGGCCTTCCAAGAGTTGGGCAAAAAAATCAAGGTATTT
j_call: TRGJ1/TRGJ2; v_call: TRGV4; clone_size: medium-sized; cdr3_aa: CATWDGPREKLF; cdr3_nt: TGTGCCACCTGGGATGGGCCCCGTGAGAAACTCTTT
j_call: TRGJP; v_call: TRGV9; clone_size: large; cdr3_aa: CALWTKWLGKKIKVF; cdr3_nt: TGTGCCTTGTGGACCAAGTGGTTGGGCAAAAAAATCAAGGTATTT
j_call: TRGJP2; v_call: TRGV8; clone_size: .; cdr3_aa: CATWQPGGSDWIKTF; cdr3_nt: TGTGCCACCTGGCAACCCGGGGGTAGTGATTGGATCAAGACGTTT
j_call: TRGJP1; v_call: TRGV8; clone_size: hyperexpanded; cdr3_aa: CATWDLDTTGWFKIF; cdr3_nt: TGTGCCACCTGGGATCTGGATACCACTGGTTGGTTCAAGATATTT
j_call: TRGJ1/TRGJ2; v_call: TRGV8; clone_size: large; cdr3_aa: CATWDLGYKKLF; cdr3_nt: TGTGCCACCTGGGATTTGGGGTATAAGAAACTCTTT
j_call: TRGJ1/TRGJ2; v_call: TRGV9; clone_size: large; cdr3_aa: CALWEVHLNYKKLF; cdr3_nt: TGTGCCTTGTGGGAGGTGCACTTGAATTATAAGAAACTCTTT
j_call: TRGJP; v_call: TRGV9; clone_size: large; cdr3_aa: CALWGLGKKIKVF; cdr3_nt: TGTGCCTTGTGGGGGTTGGGCAAAAAAATCAAGGTATTT
j_call: TRGJ1/TRGJ2; v_call: TRGV10; clone_size: few; cdr3_aa: CAGFHKKLF; cdr3_nt: TGCGCGGGATTTCATAAGAAACTCTTT
j_call: TRGJP; v_call: TRGV9; clone_size: large; cdr3_aa: CALWEPTELGKKIKVF; cdr3_nt: TGTGCCTTGTGGGAGCCGACGGAGTTGGGCAAAAAAATCAAGGTATTT
j_call: TRGJP1; v_call: TRGV8; clone_size: few; cdr3_aa: CATWDKRAREDTTGWFKIF; cdr3_nt: TGTGCCACCTGGGATAAACGGGCCAGGGAGGATACCACTGGTTGGTTCAAGATATTT